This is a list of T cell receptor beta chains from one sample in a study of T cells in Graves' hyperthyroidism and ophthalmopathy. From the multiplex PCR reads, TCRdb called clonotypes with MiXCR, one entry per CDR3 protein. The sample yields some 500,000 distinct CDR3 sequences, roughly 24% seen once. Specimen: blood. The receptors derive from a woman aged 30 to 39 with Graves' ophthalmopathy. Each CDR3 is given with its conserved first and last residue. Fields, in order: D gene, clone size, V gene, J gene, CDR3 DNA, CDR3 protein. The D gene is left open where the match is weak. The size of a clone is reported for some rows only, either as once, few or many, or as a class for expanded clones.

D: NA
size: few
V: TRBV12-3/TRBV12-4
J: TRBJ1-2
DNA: TGTGCCAGCAGTTTTCGGGCATTGGGCCCTAACTATGGCTACACCTTC
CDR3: CASSFRALGPNYGYTF

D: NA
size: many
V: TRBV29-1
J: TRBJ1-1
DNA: TGCAGCGTGGTTCGGGCAGAGAACACTGAAGCTTTCTTT
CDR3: CSVVRAENTEAFF

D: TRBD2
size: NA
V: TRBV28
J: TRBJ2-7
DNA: TGTGCCAGCAAAGGGGAGGGAATCGAGCAGTACTTC
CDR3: CASKGEGIEQYF

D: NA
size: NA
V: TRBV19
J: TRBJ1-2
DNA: TGTGCCAGTAGTATAGATTTTCTACCCCGGACGGATGGCTACACCTTC
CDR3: CASSIDFLPRTDGYTF

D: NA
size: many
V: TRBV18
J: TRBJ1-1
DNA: TGTGCCAGCAGCCCTACAGGGAACACTGAAGCTTTCTTT
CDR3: CASSPTGNTEAFF

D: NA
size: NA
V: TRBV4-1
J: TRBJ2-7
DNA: TGCGCCAGCAGCCAAGTTTCTGCAGGGAGGTACGAGCAGTACTTC
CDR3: CASSQVSAGRYEQYF

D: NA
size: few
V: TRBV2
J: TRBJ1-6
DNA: TGTGCCAGCAGTGAACGCAGGGATGGGTCACCCCTCCACTTT
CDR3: CASSERRDGSPLHF

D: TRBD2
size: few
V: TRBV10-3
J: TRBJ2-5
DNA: TGTGCCATCAGTGAGGCGGGGGGGCCACAAGAGACCCAGTACTTC
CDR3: CAISEAGGPQETQYF

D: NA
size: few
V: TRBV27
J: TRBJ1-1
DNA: TGTGCCAGCAGTTTACATGGGACAACTAACACTGAAGCTTTCTTT
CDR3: CASSLHGTTNTEAFF

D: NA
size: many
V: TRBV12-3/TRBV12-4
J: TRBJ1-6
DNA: TGTGCCAGCAGTTTTAGGACAGATAATTCACCCCTCCACTTT
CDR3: CASSFRTDNSPLHF

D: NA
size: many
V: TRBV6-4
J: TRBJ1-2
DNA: TGTGCCAGCAGTGGTCGGAATGGCTACACCTTC
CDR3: CASSGRNGYTF

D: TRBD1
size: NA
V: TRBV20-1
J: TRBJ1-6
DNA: TGCAGTGCTTCAGACAGGGTCCCCCCCCTCCACTTT
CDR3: CSASDRVPPLHF

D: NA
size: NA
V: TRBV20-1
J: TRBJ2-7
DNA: TGCAGTGCTAGAGGAGGGTCTAGGGTTTGGTCTGAGCAGTACTTC
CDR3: CSARGGSRVWSEQYF

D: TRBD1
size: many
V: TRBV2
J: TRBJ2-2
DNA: TGTGCCAGCAGTTCGGACAGGGCAGGAACCGGGGAGCTGTTTTTT
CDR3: CASSSDRAGTGELFF

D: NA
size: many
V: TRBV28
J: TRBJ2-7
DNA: TGTGCCAGCTGGACAGAAGCCTCCGACGAGCAGTACTTC
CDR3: CASWTEASDEQYF

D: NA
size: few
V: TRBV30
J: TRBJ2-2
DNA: TGTGCCAGACGGGACACCGGGACGTGGACCGGGGAGCTGTTTTTT
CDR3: CARRDTGTWTGELFF

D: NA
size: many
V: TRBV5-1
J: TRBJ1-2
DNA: TGCGCCAGCAGCCCGGGGGACGGTCCCTATGGCTACACCTTC
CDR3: CASSPGDGPYGYTF

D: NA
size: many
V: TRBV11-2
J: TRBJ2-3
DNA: TGTGCCAGCAGCTTAGGCCTAGGAGATACGCAGTATTTT
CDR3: CASSLGLGDTQYF

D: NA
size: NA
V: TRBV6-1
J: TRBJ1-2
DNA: TGTGCCAGCAGTAGGACAGCCCACTATGGCTACACCTTC
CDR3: CASSRTAHYGYTF

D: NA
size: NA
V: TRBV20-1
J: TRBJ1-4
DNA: TGCAGTGCTGGGGGCAGCGGCCTCCCCAACGAAAAACTGTTTTTT
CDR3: CSAGGSGLPNEKLFF

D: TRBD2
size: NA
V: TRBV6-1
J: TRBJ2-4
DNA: TGTGCCAGCAGTGAAGCTAGCGGGGGGGCCCACATTCAGTACTTC
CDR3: CASSEASGGAHIQYF

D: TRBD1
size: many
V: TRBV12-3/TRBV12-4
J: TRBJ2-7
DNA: TGTGCCAGCAGTCCCCACCGGACAGGGGGCCCCTACGAGCAGTACTTC
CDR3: CASSPHRTGGPYEQYF

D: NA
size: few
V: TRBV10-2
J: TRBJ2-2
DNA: TGCGCCAGCCGCATGGGGGCCTCGGACACCGGGGAGCTGTTTTTT
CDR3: CASRMGASDTGELFF

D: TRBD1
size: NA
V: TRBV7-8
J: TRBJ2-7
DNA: TGTGCCAGCAGCCATACTCGGGACAGGCCCTACGAGCAGTACTTC
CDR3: CASSHTRDRPYEQYF

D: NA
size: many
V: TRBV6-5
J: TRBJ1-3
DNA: TGTGCCAGCAGTTTATCAGTTTCTACTGGAAACACCATATATTTT
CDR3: CASSLSVSTGNTIYF

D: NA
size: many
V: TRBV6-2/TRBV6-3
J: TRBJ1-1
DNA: TGTGCCAGCAGTTACTCTGCCAGTCCTAACACTGAAGCTTTCTTT
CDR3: CASSYSASPNTEAFF

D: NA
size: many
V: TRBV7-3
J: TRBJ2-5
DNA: TGTGCCAGCAGCTTAGGGACGGTGGGTCAAGAGACCCAGTACTTC
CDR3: CASSLGTVGQETQYF

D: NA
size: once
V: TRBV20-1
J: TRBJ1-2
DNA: TGCAGTGCTAGAGAGCCCTCGGACGGAAAGGGTGGCTACACCTTC
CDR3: CSAREPSDGKGGYTF